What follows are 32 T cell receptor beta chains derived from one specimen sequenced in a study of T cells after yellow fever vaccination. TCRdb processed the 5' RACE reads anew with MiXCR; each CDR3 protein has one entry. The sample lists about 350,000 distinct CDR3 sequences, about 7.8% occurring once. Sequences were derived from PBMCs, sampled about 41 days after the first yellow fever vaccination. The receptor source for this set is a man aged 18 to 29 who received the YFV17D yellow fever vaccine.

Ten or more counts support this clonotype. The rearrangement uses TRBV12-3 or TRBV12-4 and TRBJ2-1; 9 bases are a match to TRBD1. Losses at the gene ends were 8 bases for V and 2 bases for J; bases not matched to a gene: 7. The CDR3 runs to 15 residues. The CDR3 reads CASAHWDRAYNEQFF. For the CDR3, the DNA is TGTGCCAGCGCACATTGGGACAGGGCCTACAATGAGCAGTTCTTC.

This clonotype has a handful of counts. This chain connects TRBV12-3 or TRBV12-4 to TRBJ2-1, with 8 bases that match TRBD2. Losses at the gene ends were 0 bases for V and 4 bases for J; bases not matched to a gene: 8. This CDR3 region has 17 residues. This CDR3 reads CASSLAGVAGIYNEQFF. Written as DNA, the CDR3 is TGTGCCAGCAGTTTAGCTGGAGTAGCGGGGATATACAATGAGCAGTTCTTC.

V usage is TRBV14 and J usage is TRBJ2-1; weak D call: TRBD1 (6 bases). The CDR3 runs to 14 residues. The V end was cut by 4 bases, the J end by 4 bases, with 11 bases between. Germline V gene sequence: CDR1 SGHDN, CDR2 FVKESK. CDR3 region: CASSLGQFYNEQFF. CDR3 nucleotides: TGTGCCAGCAGCCTCGGACAGTTTTACAATGAGCAGTTCTTC.

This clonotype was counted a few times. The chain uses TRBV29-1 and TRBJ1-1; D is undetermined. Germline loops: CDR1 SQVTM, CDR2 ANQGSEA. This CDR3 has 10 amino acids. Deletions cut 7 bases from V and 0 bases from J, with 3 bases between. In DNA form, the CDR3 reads TGCAGCGGTTTGAACACTGAAGCTTTCTTT. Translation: CSGLNTEAFF. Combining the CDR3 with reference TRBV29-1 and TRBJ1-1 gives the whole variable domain SAVISQKPSRDICQRGTSLTIQCQVDSQVTMMFWYRQQPGQSLTLIATANQGSEATYESGFVIDKFPISRPNLTFSTLTVSNMSPEDSSIYLCSGLNTEAFFGQGTRLTVV.

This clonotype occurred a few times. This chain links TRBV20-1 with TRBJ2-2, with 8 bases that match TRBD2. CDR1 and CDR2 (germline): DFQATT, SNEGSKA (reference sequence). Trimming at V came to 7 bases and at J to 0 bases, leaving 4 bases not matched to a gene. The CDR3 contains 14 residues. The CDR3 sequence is CSVPGLANTGELFF. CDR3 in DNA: TGCAGTGTTCCGGGACTAGCGAACACCGGGGAGCTGTTTTTT.

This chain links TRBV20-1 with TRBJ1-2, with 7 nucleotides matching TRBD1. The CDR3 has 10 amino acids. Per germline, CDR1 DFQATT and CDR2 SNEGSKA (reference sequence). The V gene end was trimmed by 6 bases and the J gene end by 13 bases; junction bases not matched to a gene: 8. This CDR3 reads CSANDRVGTF. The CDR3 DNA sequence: TGCAGTGCCAACGACAGGGTTGGCACCTTC.

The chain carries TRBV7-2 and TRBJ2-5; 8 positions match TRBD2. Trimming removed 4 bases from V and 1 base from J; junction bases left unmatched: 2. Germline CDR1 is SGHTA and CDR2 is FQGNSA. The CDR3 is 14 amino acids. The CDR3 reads CASSSAGAQETQYF. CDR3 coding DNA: TGTGCCAGCAGCTCAGCGGGGGCCCAAGAGACCCAGTACTTC.

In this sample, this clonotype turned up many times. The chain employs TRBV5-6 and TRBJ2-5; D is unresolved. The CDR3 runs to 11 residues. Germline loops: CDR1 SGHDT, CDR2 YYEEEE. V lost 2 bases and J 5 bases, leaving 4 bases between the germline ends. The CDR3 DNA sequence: TGTGCCAGCAGCTTATCCGAGACCCAGTACTTC. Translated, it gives CASSLSETQYF.

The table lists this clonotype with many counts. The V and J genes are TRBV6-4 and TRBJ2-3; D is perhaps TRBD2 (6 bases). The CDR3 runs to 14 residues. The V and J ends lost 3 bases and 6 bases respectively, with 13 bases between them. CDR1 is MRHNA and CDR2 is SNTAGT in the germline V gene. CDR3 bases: TGTGCCAGCAGTGAGGCCCGGGGGATGGATACGCAGTATTTT. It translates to CASSEARGMDTQYF.

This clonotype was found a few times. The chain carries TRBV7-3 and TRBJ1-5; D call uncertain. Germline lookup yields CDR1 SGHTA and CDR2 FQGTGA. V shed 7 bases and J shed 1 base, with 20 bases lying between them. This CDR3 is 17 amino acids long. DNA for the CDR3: TGTGCCAGCATCCCCCCCACGGCCGCTCGGAGCAATCAGCCCCAGCATTTT. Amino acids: CASIPPTAARSNQPQHF.

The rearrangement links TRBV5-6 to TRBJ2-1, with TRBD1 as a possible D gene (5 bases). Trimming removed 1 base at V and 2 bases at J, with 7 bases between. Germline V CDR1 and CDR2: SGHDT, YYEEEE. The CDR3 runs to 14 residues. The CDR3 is CASSLPGPYNEQFF. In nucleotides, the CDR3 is TGTGCCAGCAGCTTGCCAGGGCCCTACAATGAGCAGTTCTTC.

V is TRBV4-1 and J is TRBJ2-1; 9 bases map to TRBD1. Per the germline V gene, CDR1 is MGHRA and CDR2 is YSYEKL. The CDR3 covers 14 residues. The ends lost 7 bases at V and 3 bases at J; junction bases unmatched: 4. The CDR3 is CASKQGAFYNEQFF. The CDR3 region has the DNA TGCGCCAGCAAACAGGGGGCGTTCTACAATGAGCAGTTCTTC.

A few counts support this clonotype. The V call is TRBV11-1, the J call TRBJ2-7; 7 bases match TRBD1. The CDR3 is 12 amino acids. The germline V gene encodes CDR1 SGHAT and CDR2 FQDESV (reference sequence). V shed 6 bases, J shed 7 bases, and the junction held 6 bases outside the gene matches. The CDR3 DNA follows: TGTGCCAGCAGATTCACAGGGGATGAGCAGTACTTC. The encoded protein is CASRFTGDEQYF.

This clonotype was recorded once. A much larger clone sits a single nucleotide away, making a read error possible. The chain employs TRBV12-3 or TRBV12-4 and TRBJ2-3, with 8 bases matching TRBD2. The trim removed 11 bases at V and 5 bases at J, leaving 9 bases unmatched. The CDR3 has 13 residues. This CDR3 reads CASLAGLLDTQYF. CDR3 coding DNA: TGTGCCTCCTTAGCGGGGCTATTAGATACGCAGTATTTT.

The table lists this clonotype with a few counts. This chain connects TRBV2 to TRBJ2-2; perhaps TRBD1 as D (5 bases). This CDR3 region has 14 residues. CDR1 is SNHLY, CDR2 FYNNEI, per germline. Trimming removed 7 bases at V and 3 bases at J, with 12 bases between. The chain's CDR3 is CASIPDTYTGELFF. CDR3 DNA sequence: TGTGCCAGCATACCGGACACTTACACCGGGGAGCTGTTTTTT.

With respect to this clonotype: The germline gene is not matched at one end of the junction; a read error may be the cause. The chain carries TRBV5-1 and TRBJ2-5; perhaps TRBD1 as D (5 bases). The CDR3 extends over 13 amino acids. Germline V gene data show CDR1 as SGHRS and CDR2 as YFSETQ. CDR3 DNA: TGCGCCAGCAGCCCGGACACCCAAGGGACCCAGTACTTC. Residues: CASSPDTQGTQYF.

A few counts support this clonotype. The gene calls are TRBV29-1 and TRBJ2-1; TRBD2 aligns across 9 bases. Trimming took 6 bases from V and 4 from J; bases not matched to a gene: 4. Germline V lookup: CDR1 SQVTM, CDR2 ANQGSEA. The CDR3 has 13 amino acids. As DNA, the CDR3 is TGCAGCGTCATAGCGGGGGCGTACAATGAGCAGTTCTTC. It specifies CSVIAGAYNEQFF.

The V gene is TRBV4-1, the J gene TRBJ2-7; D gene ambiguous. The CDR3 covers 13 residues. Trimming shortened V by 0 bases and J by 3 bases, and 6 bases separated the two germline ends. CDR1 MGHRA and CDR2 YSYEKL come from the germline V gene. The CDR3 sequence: CASSQDPDYEQYV. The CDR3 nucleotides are TGCGCCAGCAGCCAAGATCCCGACTACGAGCAGTACGTC.

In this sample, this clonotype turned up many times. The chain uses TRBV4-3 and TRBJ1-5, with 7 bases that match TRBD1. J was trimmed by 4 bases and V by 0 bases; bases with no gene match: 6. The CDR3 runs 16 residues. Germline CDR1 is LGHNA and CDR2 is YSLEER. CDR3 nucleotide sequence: TGCGCCAGCAGCCAAGATCGGACAGGATTAAATCAGCCCCAGCATTTT. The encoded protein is CASSQDRTGLNQPQHF.

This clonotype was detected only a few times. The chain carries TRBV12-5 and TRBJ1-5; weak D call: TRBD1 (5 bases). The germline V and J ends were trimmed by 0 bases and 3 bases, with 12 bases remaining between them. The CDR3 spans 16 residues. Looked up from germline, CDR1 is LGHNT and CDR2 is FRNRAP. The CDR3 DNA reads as TGTGCTAGTGGTTTGGTACCCGGGACCCCCAATCAGCCCCAGCATTTT. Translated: CASGLVPGTPNQPQHF.

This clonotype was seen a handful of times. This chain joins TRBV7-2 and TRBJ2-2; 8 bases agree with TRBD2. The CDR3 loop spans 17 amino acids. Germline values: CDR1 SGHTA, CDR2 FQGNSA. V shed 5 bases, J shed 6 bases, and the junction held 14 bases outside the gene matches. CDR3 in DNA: TGTGCCAGCAGCCCCCGTGCGTCGGGGGGGCGAGCCGGGGAGCTGTTTTTT. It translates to CASSPRASGGRAGELFF.

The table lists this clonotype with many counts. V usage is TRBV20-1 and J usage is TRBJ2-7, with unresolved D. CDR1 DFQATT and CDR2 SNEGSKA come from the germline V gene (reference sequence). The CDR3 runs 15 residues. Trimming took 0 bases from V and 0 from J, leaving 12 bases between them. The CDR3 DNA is TGCAGTGCTAGAGAGCCAGGCGCCGGCTCCTACGAGCAGTACTTC. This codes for CSAREPGAGSYEQYF.

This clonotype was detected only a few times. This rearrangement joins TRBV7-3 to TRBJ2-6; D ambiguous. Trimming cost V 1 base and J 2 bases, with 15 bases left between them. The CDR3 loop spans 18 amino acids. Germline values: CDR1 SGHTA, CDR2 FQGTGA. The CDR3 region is CASSLSRDVGTGANVLTF. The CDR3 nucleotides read TGTGCCAGCAGCTTAAGTAGGGATGTAGGGACTGGGGCCAACGTCCTGACTTTC.

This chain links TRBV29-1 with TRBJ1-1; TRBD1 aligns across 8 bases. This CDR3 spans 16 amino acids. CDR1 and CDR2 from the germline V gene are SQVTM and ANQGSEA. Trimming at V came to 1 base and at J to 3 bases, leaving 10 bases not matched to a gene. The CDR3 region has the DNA TGCAGCGTTGAAGGCCTCGACAGGGGCGAGGACACTGAAGCTTTCTTT. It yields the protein CSVEGLDRGEDTEAFF.

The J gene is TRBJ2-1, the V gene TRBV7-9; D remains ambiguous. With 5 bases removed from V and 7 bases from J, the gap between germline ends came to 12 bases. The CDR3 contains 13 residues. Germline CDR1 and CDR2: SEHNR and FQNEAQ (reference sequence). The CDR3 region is CASSVLAANEQFF. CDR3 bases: TGTGCCAGCAGCGTTTTGGCCGCTAATGAGCAGTTCTTC.

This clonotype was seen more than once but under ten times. CDR3 sequence (DNA): TGTGCCAGCAGCTTAGCGCAGAGCTCCTACGAGCAGTACTTC. This encodes CASSLAQSSYEQYF. The J gene is TRBJ2-7, the V gene TRBV7-2; D is unclear. The CDR3 is 14 residues long. Trimming pared 0 bases from V and 0 bases from J, leaving 6 bases between. From germline, CDR1 is SGHTA and CDR2 FQGNSA.

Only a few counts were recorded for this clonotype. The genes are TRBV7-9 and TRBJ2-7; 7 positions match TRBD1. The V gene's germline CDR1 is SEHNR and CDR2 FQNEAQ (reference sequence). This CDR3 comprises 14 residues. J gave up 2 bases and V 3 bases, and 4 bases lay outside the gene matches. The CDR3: CASSFDRAPYEQYV. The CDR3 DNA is TGTGCCAGCAGCTTCGACAGGGCCCCCTACGAGCAGTACGTC.

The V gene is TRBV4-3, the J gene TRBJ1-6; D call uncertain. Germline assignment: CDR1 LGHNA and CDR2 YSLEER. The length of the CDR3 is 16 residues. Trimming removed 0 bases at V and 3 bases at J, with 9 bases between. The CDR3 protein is CASSQEPTHYNSPLHF. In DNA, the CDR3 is TGCGCCAGCAGCCAAGAACCTACACACTATAATTCACCCCTCCACTTT.

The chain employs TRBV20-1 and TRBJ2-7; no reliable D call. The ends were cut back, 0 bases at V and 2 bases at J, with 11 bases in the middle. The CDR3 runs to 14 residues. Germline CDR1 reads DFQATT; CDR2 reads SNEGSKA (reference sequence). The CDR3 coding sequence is TGCAGTGCTAGAGATCCGGTCAGACCCTACGAGCAGTACGTC. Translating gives CSARDPVRPYEQYV.

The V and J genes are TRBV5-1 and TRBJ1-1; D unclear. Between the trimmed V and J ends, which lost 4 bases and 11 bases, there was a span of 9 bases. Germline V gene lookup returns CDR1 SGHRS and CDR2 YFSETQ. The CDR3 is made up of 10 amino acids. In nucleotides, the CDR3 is TGCGCCAGCAGCCACCGCCCGGCTTTCTTT. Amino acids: CASSHRPAFF.

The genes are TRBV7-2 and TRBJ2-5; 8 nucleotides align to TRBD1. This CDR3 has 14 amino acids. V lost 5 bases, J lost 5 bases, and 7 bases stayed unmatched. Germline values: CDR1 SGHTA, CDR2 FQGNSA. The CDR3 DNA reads TGTGCCAGCAGCACTTCAGGGGGCAGGGAGACCCAGTACTTC. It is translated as CASSTSGGRETQYF.

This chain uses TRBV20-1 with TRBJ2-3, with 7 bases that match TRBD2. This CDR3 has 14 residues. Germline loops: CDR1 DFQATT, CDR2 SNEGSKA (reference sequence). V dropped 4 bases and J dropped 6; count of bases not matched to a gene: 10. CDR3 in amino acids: CSAMKAGRGDTQYF. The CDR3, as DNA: TGCAGTGCTATGAAAGCGGGACGAGGGGATACGCAGTATTTT.